This is a list of T cell receptor beta chains from one sample in a study of cytomegalovirus exposure and HLA in healthy donors. The method was immunoSEQ multiplex PCR; TCRdb's version includes in-frame clones alone and lacks a portion of them. The table lists approximately 120,000 clones, over 70% of them singletons. Material: PBMCs. These receptors came from a woman aged 50 to 60 in good health and CMV-seropositive. Both conserved end residues are part of each CDR3.

TRBV29-1 CSVGWGANEKLFF
TRBV30 CAWLSGTTGTDTQYF
TRBV7-3 CASSRQYSLANEQFF
TRBV9 CASKAGGNTGELFF
TRBV2 CASSEEGTGVVTEAFF
TRBV10-3 CAISEPNRDDEQYF
TRBV4-3 CASSQPGQGRPGANVLTF
TRBV5-4 CASSSGGPGNTIYF
TRBV18 CASSLGDTQHF
TRBV9 CASSVALSLETQYF
TRBV7-9 CASSFRTGNYGYTF
TRBV5-6 CASSSYQGGNYGYTF
TRBV4-3 CASSKAAGGQGETQYF
TRBV5-4 CASTNIHILTEAFF